This T cell receptor (beta chain) was obtained from a study of cytomegalovirus exposure and HLA in healthy donors. Study observations and caveats: Researchers catalogued over 150 TCR beta chains as cytomegalovirus-associated.

This CDR3 is built from 16 residues. The germline V gene has CDR1 SGHVS and CDR2 FNYEAQ. V lost 5 bases, J lost 0 bases, and 6 bases stayed unmatched. The PCR made use of 60 Vbeta and 13 Jbeta primers. Assay used: immunoSEQ multiplex PCR; TCRdb lists only in-frame clones, some missing. The table has 180,000 or so clones, approximately 80% seen once; the top ten hold about 3.1%. Concerning this clone: The antigen remains undetermined. Other DNA sequences in this sample translate to the same CDR3.

Healthy people donating bone marrow made up the donors. Donors showed nominal health when sampled, although they likely had unrecorded immune exposures. This receptor was taken from a female donor in good health and CMV-seronegative. This sequence joins TRBV7-6 and TRBJ2-1, with 8 bases lining up with TRBD2. Specimen: PBMCs. Written as DNA, the CDR3 is TGTGCCAGCAGCCCTATAGCGGGGCTCTCCTACAATGAGCAGTTCTTC. It codes for CASSPIAGLSYNEQFF.